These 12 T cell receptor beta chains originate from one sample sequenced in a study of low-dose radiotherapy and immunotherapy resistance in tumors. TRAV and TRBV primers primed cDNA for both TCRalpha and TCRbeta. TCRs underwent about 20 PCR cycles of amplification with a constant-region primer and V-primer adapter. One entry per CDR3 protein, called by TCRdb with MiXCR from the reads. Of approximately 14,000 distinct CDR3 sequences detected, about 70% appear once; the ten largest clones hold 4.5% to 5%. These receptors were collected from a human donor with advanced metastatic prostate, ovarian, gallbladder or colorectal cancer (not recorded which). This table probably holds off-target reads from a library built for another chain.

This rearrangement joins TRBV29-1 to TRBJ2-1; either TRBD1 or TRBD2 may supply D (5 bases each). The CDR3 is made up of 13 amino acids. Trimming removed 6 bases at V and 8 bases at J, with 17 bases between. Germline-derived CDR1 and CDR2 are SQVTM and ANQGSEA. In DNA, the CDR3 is TGCAGCGTGGGGGTCGGTATAATCGATGAGCAGTTCTTC. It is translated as CSVGVGIIDEQFF.

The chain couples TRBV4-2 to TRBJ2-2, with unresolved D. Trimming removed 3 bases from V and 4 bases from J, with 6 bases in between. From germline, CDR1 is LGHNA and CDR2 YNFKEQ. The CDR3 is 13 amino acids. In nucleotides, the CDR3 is TGTGCCAGCAGCCAGGGCTTCACCGGGGAGCTGTTTTTT. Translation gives CASSQGFTGELFF.

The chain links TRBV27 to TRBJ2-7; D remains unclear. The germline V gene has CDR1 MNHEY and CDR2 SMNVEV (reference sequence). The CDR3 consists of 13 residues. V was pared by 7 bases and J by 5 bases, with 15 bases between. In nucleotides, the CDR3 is TGTGCCAGCAAGCCCAACCTTTATGACGAGCAGTACTTC. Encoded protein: CASKPNLYDEQYF.

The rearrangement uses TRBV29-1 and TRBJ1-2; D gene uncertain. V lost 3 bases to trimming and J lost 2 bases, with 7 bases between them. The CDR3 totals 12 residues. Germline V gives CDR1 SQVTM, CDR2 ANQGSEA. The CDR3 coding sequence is TGCAGCGTTGAGCCGGGAAACTATGGCTACACCTTC. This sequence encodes CSVEPGNYGYTF.

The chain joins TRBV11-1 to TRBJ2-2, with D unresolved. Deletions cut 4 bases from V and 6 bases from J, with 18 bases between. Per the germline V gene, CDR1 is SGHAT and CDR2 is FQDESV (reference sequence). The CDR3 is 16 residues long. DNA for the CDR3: TGTGCCAGCAGCTCGCGGCTCCTCGGGTTACCCGGGGAGCTGTTTTTT. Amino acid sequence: CASSSRLLGLPGELFF.

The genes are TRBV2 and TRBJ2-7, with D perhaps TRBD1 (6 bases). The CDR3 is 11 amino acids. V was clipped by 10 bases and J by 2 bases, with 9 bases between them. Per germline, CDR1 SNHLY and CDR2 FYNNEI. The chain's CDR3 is CATRQAYEQYF. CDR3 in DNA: TGTGCCACAAGACAGGCCTACGAGCAGTACTTC.

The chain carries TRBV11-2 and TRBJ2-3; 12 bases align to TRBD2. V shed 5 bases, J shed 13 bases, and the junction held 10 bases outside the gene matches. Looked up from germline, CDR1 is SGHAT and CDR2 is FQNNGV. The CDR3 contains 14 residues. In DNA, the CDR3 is TGTGCCAGCAGCCGACTAGCGGGAGCCAGGCGGGAGTATTTT. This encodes CASSRLAGARREYF.

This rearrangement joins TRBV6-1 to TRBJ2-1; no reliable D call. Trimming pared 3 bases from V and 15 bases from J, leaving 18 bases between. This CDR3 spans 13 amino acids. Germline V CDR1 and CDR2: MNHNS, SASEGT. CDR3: CASSDGGPLSLFF. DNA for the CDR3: TGTGCCAGCAGTGATGGTGGACCGCTATCCTTGTTCTTC.

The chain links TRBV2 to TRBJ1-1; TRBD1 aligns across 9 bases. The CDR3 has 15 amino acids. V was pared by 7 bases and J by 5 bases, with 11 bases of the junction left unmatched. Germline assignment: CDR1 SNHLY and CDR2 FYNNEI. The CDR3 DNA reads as TGTGCCAGCACGCGAAACAGGGGGCTGATAACTGAAGCTTTCTTT. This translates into CASTRNRGLITEAFF.

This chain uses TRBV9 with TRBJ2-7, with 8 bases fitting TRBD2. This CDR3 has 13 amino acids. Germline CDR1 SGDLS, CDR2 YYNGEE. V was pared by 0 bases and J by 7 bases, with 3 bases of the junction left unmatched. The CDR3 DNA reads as TGTGCCAGCAGCGTAGGGGTAGCGGGAGAGCAGTACTTC. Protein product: CASSVGVAGEQYF. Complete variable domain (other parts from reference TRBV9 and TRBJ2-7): DSGVTQTPKHLITATGQRVTLRCSPRSGDLSVYWYQQSLDQGLQFLIQYYNGEERAKGNILERFSAQQFPDLHSELNLSSLELGDSALYFCASSVGVAGEQYFGPGTRLTVT.

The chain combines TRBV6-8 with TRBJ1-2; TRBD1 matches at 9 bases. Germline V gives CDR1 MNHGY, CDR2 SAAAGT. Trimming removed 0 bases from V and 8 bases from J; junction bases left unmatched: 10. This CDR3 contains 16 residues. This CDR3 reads CASSYSTQGARGGYTF. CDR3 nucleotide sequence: TGTGCCAGCAGTTACTCGACACAGGGGGCGCGGGGAGGCTACACCTTC.

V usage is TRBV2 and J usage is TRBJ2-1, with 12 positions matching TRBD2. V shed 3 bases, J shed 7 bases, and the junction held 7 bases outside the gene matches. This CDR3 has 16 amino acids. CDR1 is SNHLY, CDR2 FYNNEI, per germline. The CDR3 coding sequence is TGTGCCAGCAGTGACCCCTCTAGCGGGGGGGTTAATGAGCAGTTCTTC. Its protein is CASSDPSSGGVNEQFF.